This TCR beta chain was profiled in a study of kidney transplant recipient with SARS-CoV-2 infection. V shed 5 bases and J shed 0 bases, with 14 bases lying between them. The CDR3 spans 16 residues. Germline V gene lookup returns CDR1 MGHRA and CDR2 YSYEKL. This clonotype was found many times. MiXCR, run by TCRdb on the reads, gives a single entry per CDR3 protein. The sample contains under 300,000 distinct CDR3 sequences, more than 25% of which appear only once. This specimen consisted of a blood sample, obtained at baseline and around day 120 from a kidney transplant recipient. The V call is TRBV4-1, the J call TRBJ2-1; the D call may be TRBD1 or TRBD2 (5 bases each). This receptor was identified in a male patient in his thirties who had COVID-19 and was a kidney transplant recipient. Some of these T cells may belong to the graft donor. The CDR3 DNA reads TGCGCCAGCAGCAAGGGGCGGGCTAGCTCCTACAATGAGCAGTTCTTC. Translation: CASSKGRASSYNEQFF.